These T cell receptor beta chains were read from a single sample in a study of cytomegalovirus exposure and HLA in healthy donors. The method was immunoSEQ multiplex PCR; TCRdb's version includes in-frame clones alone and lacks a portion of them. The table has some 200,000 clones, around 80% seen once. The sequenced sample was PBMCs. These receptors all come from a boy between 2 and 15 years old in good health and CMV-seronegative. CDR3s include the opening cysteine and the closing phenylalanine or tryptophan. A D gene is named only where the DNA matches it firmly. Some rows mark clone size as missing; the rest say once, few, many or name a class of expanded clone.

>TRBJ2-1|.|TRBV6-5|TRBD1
CASSRRQGGEQFF
TGTGCCAGCAGCCGCAGACAGGGTGGCGAGCAGTTCTTC
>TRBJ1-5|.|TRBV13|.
CASSLGRSRYSNQPQHF
TGTGCCAGCAGCTTAGGCCGGAGCAGATATAGCAATCAGCCCCAGCATTTT
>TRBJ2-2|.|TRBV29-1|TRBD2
CSVTPGLAGGFTNTGELFF
TGCAGCGTTACACCGGGACTAGCGGGGGGCTTTACGAACACCGGGGAGCTGTTTTTT
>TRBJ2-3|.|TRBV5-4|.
CASSPADTQYF
TGTGCCAGCAGCCCGGCAGATACGCAGTATTTT
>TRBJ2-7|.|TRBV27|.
CASRSTGREYF
TGTGCCAGCAGGTCCACAGGGCGTGAGTACTTC
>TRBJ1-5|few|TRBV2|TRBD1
CASSKMGQGNQPQHF
TGTGCCAGCAGTAAGATGGGACAGGGCAATCAGCCCCAGCATTTT
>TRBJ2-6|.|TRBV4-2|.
CASSPRINRVVELSGANVLTF
TGTGCCAGCAGCCCAAGGATCAACAGGGTCGTCGAGCTCTCTGGGGCCAACGTCCTGACTTTC
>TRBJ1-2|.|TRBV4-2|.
CASSQDRRGGYTF
TGTGCCAGCAGCCAAGATCGACGCGGTGGCTACACCTTC
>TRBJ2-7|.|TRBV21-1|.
CASKGTGDREEQYF
TGTGCCAGCAAGGGGACTGGTGATAGGGAAGAGCAGTACTTC
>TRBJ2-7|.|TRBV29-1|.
CSVSRGSTGSYEQYF
TGCAGCGTCTCCCGCGGTTCCACAGGGTCCTACGAGCAGTACTTC
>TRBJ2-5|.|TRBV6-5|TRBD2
CASGLAGGPGYF
TGTGCCAGCGGATTAGCGGGAGGGCCGGGGTACTTC
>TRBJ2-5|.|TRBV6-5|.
CASSRGTADQETQYF
TGTGCCAGCAGCCGCGGGACGGCTGACCAAGAGACCCAGTACTTC
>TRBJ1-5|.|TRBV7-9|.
CASSQARQPQHF
TGTGCCAGCAGCCAAGCGAGGCAGCCCCAGCATTTT
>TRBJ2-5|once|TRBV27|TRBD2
CASSLTSGETQYF
TGTGCCAGCAGTTTGACTAGCGGGGAGACCCAGTACTTC
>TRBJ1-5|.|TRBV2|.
CASSEAWGGNPGAQHF
TGTGCCAGCAGTGAAGCGTGGGGAGGGAACCCAGGAGCCCAGCATTTT
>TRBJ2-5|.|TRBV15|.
CATSRGMGGLETQYF
TGTGCCACCAGCAGAGGGATGGGGGGGCTGGAGACCCAGTACTTC
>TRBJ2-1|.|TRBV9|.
CASSGTSPHEQFF
TGTGCCAGCAGCGGTACTAGCCCCCATGAGCAGTTCTTC
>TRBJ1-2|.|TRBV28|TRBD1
CASSVGRGTSGYTF
TGTGCCAGCAGCGTGGGCAGGGGGACGTCTGGCTACACCTTC
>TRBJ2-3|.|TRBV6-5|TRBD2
CASSPWEGRTDTQYF
TGTGCCAGCAGTCCATGGGAGGGCCGCACAGATACGCAGTATTTT
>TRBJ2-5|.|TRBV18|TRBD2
CASSPFAGEETQYF
TGTGCCAGCTCACCTTTTGCGGGAGAAGAGACCCAGTACTTC
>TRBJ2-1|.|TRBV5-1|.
CASSLENEQFF
TGCGCCAGCAGCTTAGAGAATGAGCAGTTCTTC
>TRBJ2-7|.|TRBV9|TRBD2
CASSAGLAGLYEQYF
TGTGCCAGCAGCGCCGGACTAGCGGGGCTCTACGAGCAGTACTTC